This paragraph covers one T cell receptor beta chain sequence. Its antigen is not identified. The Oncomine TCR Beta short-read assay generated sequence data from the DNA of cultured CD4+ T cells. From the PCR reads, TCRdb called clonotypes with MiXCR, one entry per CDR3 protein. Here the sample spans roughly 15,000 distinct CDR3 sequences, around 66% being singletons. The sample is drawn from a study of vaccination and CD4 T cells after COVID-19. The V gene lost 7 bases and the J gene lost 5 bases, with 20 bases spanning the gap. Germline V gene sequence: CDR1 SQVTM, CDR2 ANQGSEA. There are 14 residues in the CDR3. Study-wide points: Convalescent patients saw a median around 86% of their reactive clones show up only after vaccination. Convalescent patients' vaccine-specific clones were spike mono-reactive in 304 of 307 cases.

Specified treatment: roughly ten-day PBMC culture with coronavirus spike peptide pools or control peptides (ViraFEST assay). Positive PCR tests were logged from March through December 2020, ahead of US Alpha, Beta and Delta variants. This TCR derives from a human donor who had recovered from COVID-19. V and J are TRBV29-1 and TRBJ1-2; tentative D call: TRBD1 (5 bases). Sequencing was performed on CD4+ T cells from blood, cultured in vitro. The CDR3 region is CSAPTLWEGYGYTF. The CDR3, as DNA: TGCAGCGCTCCTACTCTATGGGAGGGGTATGGCTACACCTTC.